The 26 T cell receptor beta chains below come from one sample, sequenced in a study of T cell clonality in common variable immunodeficiency. Assay used: immunoSEQ multiplex PCR; TCRdb lists only in-frame clones, some missing. The sample shows about 47,000 clones, no singletons; the ten largest hold about 0.67%. Source material: peripheral blood mononuclear cells. Receptors were obtained from a person aged 18 to 75 in good health.

At least ten counts were recorded for this clone. Read data end 3 residues before the CDR3 end; the end is taken from the germline J gene. The chain recombines TRBV10-2 with TRBJ2-5; 8 positions match TRBD2. Trimming cost V 0 bases and J 5 bases; bases outside gene matches: 11. The CDR3 covers 17 residues. Germline V gene sequence: CDR1 WSHSY, CDR2 SAAADI. The CDR3: CASSESRASGPGETQYF. The CDR3 bases that were read are TGCGCCAGCAGTGAGTCGAGGGCTAGCGGGCCGGGCGAGACC.

This clone has ten or more counts. The CDR3 end falls 3 residues outside the read, so it is completed with the germline J gene. V usage is TRBV20-1 and J usage is TRBJ1-1, with 9 positions matching TRBD1. This CDR3 has 15 amino acids. The V gene end was trimmed by 3 bases and the J gene end by 0 bases; junction bases not matched to a gene: 5. The germline V gene has CDR1 DFQATT and CDR2 SNEGSKA (reference sequence). CDR3 protein: CSASYTGGLNTEAFF. Partial CDR3 DNA: TGCAGTGCTAGTTATACAGGGGGCCTGAACACTGAA.

The sample holds many counts of this clone. The CDR3 is cut off 3 residues early in the read; its end comes from the germline J gene. This chain joins TRBV4-2 and TRBJ2-2, with 9 bases identical to TRBD1. CDR3 length: 17 residues. With 4 bases clipped from V and 9 bases from J, the junction kept 15 bases outside the gene matches. From germline, CDR1 is LGHNA and CDR2 YNFKEQ. The covered CDR3 bases are TGTGCCAGCAGCCCTCATGTCGGGACAGGGACGACCAGGGAG. It encodes CASSPHVGTGTTRE. In full, the CDR3 reads CASSPHVGTGTTRELFF.

This clone has at least ten counts. Coverage ceases 3 residues before the CDR3 finishes, and the germline J gene fills in the end. This chain uses TRBV5-1 with TRBJ2-1; no reliable D call. The CDR3 covers 14 residues. Trimming took 4 bases from V and 3 from J, leaving 11 bases between them. The germline V gene encodes CDR1 SGHRS and CDR2 YFSETQ. The CDR3 reads CASSLGSGYNEQFF. CDR3 DNA, as far as it was read: TGCGCCAGCAGCCTGGGGTCAGGCTACAATGAG.

This clone was observed at least ten times. The sequence runs out 3 residues before the end of the CDR3; the remainder is reconstructed from the germline J gene. The chain uses TRBV30 and TRBJ1-4, with 9 bases that match TRBD1. Germline loops: CDR1 GTSNPN, CDR2 SVGIG (reference sequence). V dropped 2 bases and J dropped 7; count of bases not matched to a gene: 8. This CDR3 spans 15 amino acids. This CDR3 is CAWSMGGQGSEKLFF. The CDR3 DNA, read in part, is TGTGCCTGGAGTATGGGGGGACAGGGTAGTGAAAAA.

This clone was seen many times. The CDR3 goes on 3 residues after the read ends, and that part is filled in from the germline J gene. The rearrangement joins TRBV11-3 to TRBJ2-4, with TRBD1 matching 8 bases. V dropped 2 bases and J dropped 7; count of bases not matched to a gene: 4. The CDR3 is 14 residues long. From germline, CDR1 is SGHNT and CDR2 YENEEA. The CDR3 spells CASSLSRTGNIQYF. CDR3 DNA, as far as it was read: TGTGCCAGCAGCTTAAGTAGGACAGGGAACATT. The full variable domain, completed using reference TRBV11-3 and TRBJ2-4, is EAGVVQSPRYKIIEKKQPVAFWCNPISGHNTLYWYLQNLGQGPELLIRYENEEAVDDSQLPKDRFSAERLKGVDSTLKIQPAELGDSAVYLCASSLSRTGNIQYFGAGTRLSVL.

There are many counts of this clone. Sequencing ends 3 residues short of the CDR3 end; the germline J gene provides the rest. J is TRBJ1-2 and V is TRBV11-1; TRBD1 agrees at 7 bases. Losses at the gene ends were 5 bases for V and 6 bases for J; bases not matched to a gene: 12. This CDR3 is built from 15 residues. CDR1 and CDR2 from the germline V gene are SGHAT and FQDESV (reference sequence). Incomplete CDR3 DNA: TGTGCCAGCAGCAAGACCGGGACAGAGATCGATGGC. Its protein is CASSKTGTEIDG. The CDR3 in full is CASSKTGTEIDGYTF.

This clone showed up many times. Read coverage stops 3 residues before the CDR3 terminus; the germline J gene supplies the remainder. The chain is built from TRBV7-9 and TRBJ2-3; D possibly corresponds to TRBD1 (6 bases). CDR1 is SEHNR and CDR2 is FQNEAQ in the germline V gene (reference sequence). There are 15 residues in the CDR3. Trimming cost V 5 bases and J 2 bases, with 14 bases left between them. The CDR3 spells CASSVDRSLTDTQYF. The sequenced part of the CDR3 DNA is TGTGCCAGCAGCGTCGACAGGTCCCTCACAGATACG.

This clone was found many times. The missing CDR3 end, 3 residues past where the read stops, is filled in from the germline J gene. The V call is TRBV4-2, the J call TRBJ1-2; 9 bases agree with TRBD1. Germline-derived CDR1 and CDR2 are LGHNA and YNFKEQ. The V and J ends lost 1 base and 0 bases, in that order; junction bases with no gene match: 3. This CDR3 is 16 amino acids long. This CDR3 is CASSQVWDRANYGYTF. The CDR3 DNA, read in part, is TGTGCCAGCAGCCAAGTGTGGGACAGGGCTAACTATGGC.

This clone was seen many times. Read coverage stops 3 residues before the CDR3 terminus; the germline J gene supplies the remainder. The chain combines TRBV6-2 or TRBV6-3 with TRBJ2-7, with 8 bases that match TRBD2. CDR3 size: 16 residues. J lost 0 bases, V lost 7 bases, and 11 bases had no gene match. Germline CDR1 MNHEY, CDR2 SVGEGT. CDR3 DNA (partial): TGTGCCAGCATTCCCGGGGGGGCCAGGAGCTCCTACGAG. This sequence encodes CASIPGGARSSYE. The entire CDR3 protein reads CASIPGGARSSYEQYF.

This clone was found many times. The read is 3 residues too short to cover the CDR3 end, so that end is filled in from the germline J gene. The gene calls are TRBV20-1 and TRBJ2-7; the match to TRBD2 covers 8 bases. V dropped 0 bases and J dropped 3; count of bases not matched to a gene: 7. This CDR3 is built from 15 residues. The germline gives CDR1 DFQATT, CDR2 SNEGSKA (reference sequence). The CDR3 reads CSARDLPSGFYEQYF. CDR3 bases read: TGCAGTGCTAGAGATCTCCCTAGCGGGTTCTACGAG.

This clone was seen at least ten times. The CDR3 extends 3 residues past the end of the read, so its final part is completed from the germline J gene. V is TRBV9 and J is TRBJ2-3; 9 bases agree with TRBD2. Germline assignment: CDR1 SGDLS and CDR2 YYNGEE. The CDR3 covers 15 residues. The J segment lost 0 bases and the V segment lost 1 base, leaving 0 bases of the junction unmatched. The CDR3 loop is CASSVTSGSTDTQYF. Partial CDR3 DNA: TGTGCCAGCAGCGTAACTAGCGGGAGCACAGATACG.

This clone was recorded at least ten times. The DNA ends 3 residues before the CDR3 does, and the rest of the CDR3 is filled in from the germline J gene. The chain combines TRBV30 with TRBJ1-1; D not resolved. Germline values: CDR1 GTSNPN, CDR2 SVGIG (reference sequence). The CDR3 extends over 11 amino acids. V was cut by 7 bases and J by 4 bases, with 10 bases left in between. The CDR3 loop reads CALRTITEAFF. The CDR3 bases that were read are TGTGCCTTAAGGACTATCACTGAA.

This clone was counted at least ten times. The CDR3 goes on 3 residues after the read ends, and that part is filled in from the germline J gene. V gene TRBV11-2 combines with J gene TRBJ1-6; D unclear. The CDR3 is 13 amino acids. The germline V gene encodes CDR1 SGHAT and CDR2 FQNNGV. V lost 2 bases, J lost 9 bases, and 8 bases lay in between. The part of the CDR3 DNA that was read is TGTGCCAGCAGCTTATATCTCGGTTCACCC. Translating it yields CASSLYLGSP. The CDR3, in full, reads CASSLYLGSPLHF.

This clone occurred many times. The read ends 3 residues shy of where the CDR3 ends; the end is completed using the germline J gene. The V call is TRBV19, the J call TRBJ2-7; 7 nucleotides match TRBD1. The ends lost 4 bases at V and 4 bases at J; junction bases unmatched: 4. The CDR3 length is 13 residues. Germline V CDR1 and CDR2: LNHDA, SQIVND (reference sequence). CDR3 residues: CASSKGGGYEQYF. The CDR3 bases that were read are TGTGCCAGTAGTAAAGGGGGCGGATACGAG. Based on the CDR3 plus reference TRBV19 and TRBJ2-7, the full variable domain is DGGITQSPKYLFRKEGQNVTLSCEQNLNHDAMYWYRQDPGQGLRLIYYSQIVNDFQKGDIAEGYSVSREKKESFPLTVTSAQKNPTAFYLCASSKGGGYEQYFGPGTRLTVT.

This clone was seen repeatedly, ten times or more. Incomplete CDR3 DNA: TGCAGCGTTGTGAGCGCCACCGGGGAG. It yields the protein CSVVSATGE. The complete CDR3 protein is CSVVSATGELFF. The chain employs TRBV29-1 and TRBJ2-2; D not certain. The CDR3 end lies 3 residues beyond the end of the read and is filled in from the germline J gene. With 4 bases removed from V and 4 bases from J, the gap between germline ends came to 7 bases. The CDR3 is 12 residues long. CDR1 SQVTM and CDR2 ANQGSEA come from the germline V gene.

Notes on this clone: From the germline J gene comes the end of the CDR3, since the read stops 3 residues before it. This chain links TRBV7-2 with TRBJ2-3, with D possibly TRBD2 on 5 matching bases. Trimming removed 0 bases at V and 2 bases at J, with 15 bases between. The germline V gene encodes CDR1 SGHTA and CDR2 FQGNSA. The CDR3 is made up of 17 amino acids. The CDR3 loop reads CASSLARLAPFTDTQYF. The CDR3 bases that were read are TGTGCCAGCAGCTTAGCGCGTCTAGCCCCTTTCACAGATACG.

This clone has at least ten counts. The sequence runs out 3 residues before the end of the CDR3; the remainder is reconstructed from the germline J gene. The gene calls are TRBV20-1 and TRBJ2-7; 12 nucleotides align to TRBD2. Trimming at V came to 1 base and at J to 3 bases, leaving 7 bases not matched to a gene. This CDR3 is 16 amino acids long. CDR1 DFQATT and CDR2 SNEGSKA come from the germline V gene (reference sequence). CDR3 sequence: CSARAPPTSGGYEQYF. The DNA read from the CDR3 is TGCAGTGCTAGAGCACCACCGACTAGCGGGGGCTACGAG.

This clone has a count of ten or more. This CDR3 is CASSVTPTGQASSGANVLTF. CDR3 DNA (partial): TGTGCCAGCAGCGTGACACCCACGGGACAGGCCTCCTCTGGGGCCAACGTC. The gene calls are TRBV9 and TRBJ2-6, with TRBD1 identical over 8 bases. The CDR3 end is not reached by the read, which stops 3 residues before it; the germline J gene fills it in. There are 20 residues in the CDR3. Looked up from germline, CDR1 is SGDLS and CDR2 is YYNGEE. V was clipped by 2 bases and J by 0 bases; unmatched bases: 13.

This clone was seen many times. The read halts 3 residues ahead of the CDR3 end, with the missing end drawn from the germline J gene. V is TRBV4-1 and J is TRBJ1-4; no clear D gene. The CDR3 sequence is 16 residues long. V was cut by 0 bases and J by 4 bases, with 12 bases left in between. CDR1 is MGHRA, CDR2 YSYEKL, per germline. CDR3 DNA (partial): TGCGCCAGCAGCCAAGAAAGGCGGTACGTTAATGAAAAA. This gives the protein CASSQERRYVNEK. The entire CDR3 protein reads CASSQERRYVNEKLFF.

Ten or more counts support this clone. Coverage ceases 3 residues before the CDR3 finishes, and the germline J gene fills in the end. This chain links TRBV5-6 with TRBJ2-5; D possibly corresponds to TRBD1 (5 bases). The V gene's germline CDR1 is SGHDT and CDR2 YYEEEE. V was pared by 4 bases and J by 2 bases, with 15 bases between. The CDR3 loop spans 15 amino acids. The CDR3 bases that were read are TGTGCCAGCAGCGTAATACAGGCAATACAAGAGACC. Amino acids: CASSVIQAIQET. The full CDR3 reads CASSVIQAIQETQYF.

This clone came up many times. The sequenced fragment ends 3 residues before the CDR3 boundary, so the rest is inferred from the germline J gene. V is TRBV6-1 and J is TRBJ2-1; TRBD2 agrees at 9 bases. Germline V gene data show CDR1 as MNHNS and CDR2 as SASEGT. The CDR3 extends over 14 amino acids. The trim removed 4 bases at V and 9 bases at J, leaving 7 bases unmatched. CDR3 amino acids: CASSVSGRSGEQFF. Partial CDR3 DNA: TGTGCCAGCAGTGTTAGCGGGAGATCCGGTGAG.

This clone appeared many times. The CDR3 bases that were read are TGTGCCAGCAGTGACACAGGGGGAGGATACGAG. Translating it yields CASSDTGGGYE. In full, the CDR3 is CASSDTGGGYEQYF. The chain has TRBV12-3 or TRBV12-4 and TRBJ2-7; 8 nucleotides agree with TRBD1. The CDR3 end lies 3 residues beyond the end of the read and is filled in from the germline J gene. This CDR3 has 14 amino acids. V trimming: 5 bases; J trimming: 4 bases; junction bases outside the gene matches: 7.

This clone was seen repeatedly, ten times or more. The CDR3 end lies 3 residues beyond the end of the read and is filled in from the germline J gene. V usage is TRBV2 and J usage is TRBJ2-3; 7 bases line up with TRBD2. V gave up 3 bases and J gave up 3 bases; unmatched junction bases: 9. This CDR3 region has 16 residues. Germline CDR1 SNHLY, CDR2 FYNNEI. The CDR3 protein is CASSDLGQRGTDTQYF. CDR3 DNA, as far as it was read: TGTGCCAGCAGTGACCTTGGGCAGCGGGGTACAGATACG.

This clone appeared many times. The observed sequence ends 3 residues before the CDR3 terminus, with the missing tail filled in from the germline J gene. The V gene is TRBV20-1, the J gene TRBJ2-5; 10 bases are shared with TRBD2. The V gene end was trimmed by 3 bases and the J gene end by 5 bases; junction bases not matched to a gene: 9. Germline values: CDR1 DFQATT, CDR2 SNEGSKA (reference sequence). The CDR3 sequence is 15 residues long. The sequenced CDR3 bases are TGCAGTGCTAGTCCCAGCGGGAGGGCCGGGGAGACC. Its translation: CSASPSGRAGET. The full CDR3 is CSASPSGRAGETQYF.

This clone was counted ten times or more. Sequencing ends 3 residues short of the CDR3 end; the germline J gene provides the rest. The rearrangement joins TRBV2 to TRBJ1-4, with D maybe TRBD1 (5 bases). V dropped 1 base and J dropped 6 bases, with 15 bases sitting between them. The CDR3 covers 16 residues. Germline loops: CDR1 SNHLY, CDR2 FYNNEI. This CDR3 reads CASSEGPWRGDEKLFF. The sequenced part of the CDR3 DNA is TGTGCCAGCAGTGAAGGGCCTTGGAGGGGCGATGAAAAA. Combining the CDR3 with reference TRBV2 and TRBJ1-4 gives the whole variable domain EPEVTQTPSHQVTQMGQEVILRCVPISNHLYFYWYRQILGQKVEFLVSFYNNEISEKSEIFDDQFSVERPDGSNFTLKIRSTKLEDSAMYFCASSEGPWRGDEKLFFGSGTQLSVL.